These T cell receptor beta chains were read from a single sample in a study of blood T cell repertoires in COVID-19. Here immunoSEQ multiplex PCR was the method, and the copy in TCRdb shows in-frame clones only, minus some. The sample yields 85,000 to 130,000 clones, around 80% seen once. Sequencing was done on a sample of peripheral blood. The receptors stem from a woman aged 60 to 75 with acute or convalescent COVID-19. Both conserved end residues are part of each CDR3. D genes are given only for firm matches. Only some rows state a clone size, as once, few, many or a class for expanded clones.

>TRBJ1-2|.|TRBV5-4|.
TGTGCCAGCACCGGGGGAGGAGCGAACTATGGCTACACCTTC
CASTGGGANYGYTF
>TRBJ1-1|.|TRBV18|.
TGTGCCAGCTCACAGGAGACAGCGTCCGCATCTGAAGCTTTCTTT
CASSQETASASEAFF
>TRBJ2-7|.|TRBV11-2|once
TGTGCCAGCAGCTTACTGAATCAGGGAGGCGAGCAGTACTTC
CASSLLNQGGEQYF
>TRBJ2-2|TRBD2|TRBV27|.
TGTGCCAGCAGTTTAATCGGACTAGAGGACACCGGGGAGCTGTTTTTT
CASSLIGLEDTGELFF
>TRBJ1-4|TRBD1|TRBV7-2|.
TGTGCCAGCAGCTTCGGACAGGGCCAAGGAAAACTGTTTTTT
CASSFGQGQGKLFF
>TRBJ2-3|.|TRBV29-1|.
TGCAGCGGGGAACAGGGCTTAGGCACAGATACGCAGTATTTT
CSGEQGLGTDTQYF
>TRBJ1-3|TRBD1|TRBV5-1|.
TGCGCCAGCAGCCCGGACAGGGGGACGCACACCATATATTTT
CASSPDRGTHTIYF
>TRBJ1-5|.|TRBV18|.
TGTGCCAGCTCGCTCATAGCAGGGTCGCCTAGCAATCAGCCCCAGCATTTT
CASSLIAGSPSNQPQHF
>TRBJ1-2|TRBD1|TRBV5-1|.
TGCGCCAGCAGCTCGACAGGGGCTGGCTACACCTTC
CASSSTGAGYTF
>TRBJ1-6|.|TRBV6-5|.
TGTGCCAGCAGTTCCACCCCGATCTCGGGGTCACCCCTCCACTTT
CASSSTPISGSPLHF
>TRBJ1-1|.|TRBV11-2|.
TGTGCCAGCAGCTTAGATCCTTCAGGGGTGGAAGCTTTCTTT
CASSLDPSGVEAFF
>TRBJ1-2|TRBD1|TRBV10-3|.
TGTGCCATCAGCCCGGGACAGGGGGATGGCTACACCTTC
CAISPGQGDGYTF
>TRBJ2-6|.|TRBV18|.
TGTGCCAGCTCACCTCAGATCGTACAGGGTGCAACTGGGGCCAACGTCCTGACTTTC
CASSPQIVQGATGANVLTF
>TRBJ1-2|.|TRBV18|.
TGTGCCAGCTCACCATTAGCTAACTATGGCTACACCTTC
CASSPLANYGYTF
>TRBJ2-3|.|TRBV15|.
TGTGCCACCAGCAGGGCTCGGGTAGATACGCAGTATTTT
CATSRARVDTQYF
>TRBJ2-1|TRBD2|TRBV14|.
TGTGCCAGCAGCCAAGCAGTCCGGGGACTAGCGGAGAGCCGGGATGAGCAGTTCTTC
CASSQAVRGLAESRDEQFF
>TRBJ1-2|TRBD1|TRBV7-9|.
TGTGCCAGCAGCTTAGAGGACAGGGGGTTAAGTAACTATGGCTACACCTTC
CASSLEDRGLSNYGYTF
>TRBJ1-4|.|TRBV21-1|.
TGTGCCAGCGCCCCTTTGGTCAGGGGACGCGAAAAACTGTTTTTT
CASAPLVRGREKLFF
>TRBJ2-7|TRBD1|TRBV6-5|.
TGTGCCAGCAGGCTCAGGGACAGGGACTACGAGCAGTACTTC
CASRLRDRDYEQYF
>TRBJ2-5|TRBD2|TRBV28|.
TGTGCCAGCAGCCGAAGATTAGCGGGAGAAGAGACCCAGTACTTC
CASSRRLAGEETQYF
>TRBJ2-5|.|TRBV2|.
TGTGCCAGCAGCCTCGGTGAAGAGACCCAGTACTTC
CASSLGEETQYF
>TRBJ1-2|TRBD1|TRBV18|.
TGTGCCAGCTCATCGACGACCTGGGACAGGGATAACTATGGCTACACCTTC
CASSSTTWDRDNYGYTF
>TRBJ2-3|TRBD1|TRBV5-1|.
TGCGCCAGCAGCTCCTGGACAGGGACAGATACGCAGTATTTT
CASSSWTGTDTQYF
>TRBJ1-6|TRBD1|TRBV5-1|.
TGCGCCAGCAGCACCGGACAGGGGGCAGAATCACCCCTCCACTTT
CASSTGQGAESPLHF
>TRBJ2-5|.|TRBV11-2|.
TGTGCCAGCAGCTTAGCCCGCCTAGCGGAGACCCAGTACTTC
CASSLARLAETQYF
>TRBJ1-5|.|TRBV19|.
TGTGCCAGTACCCCGGGAATTCGTCAGCCCCAGCATTTT
CASTPGIRQPQHF
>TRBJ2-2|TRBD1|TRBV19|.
TGTGCCAGTAGTGACTGGGGACAGACGAACACCGGGGAGCTGTTTTTT
CASSDWGQTNTGELFF
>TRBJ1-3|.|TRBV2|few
TGTGCCAGCGTCGGGGGGACCTACTCTGGAAACACCATATATTTT
CASVGGTYSGNTIYF
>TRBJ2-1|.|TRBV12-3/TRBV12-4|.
TGTGCCAGCAGTAAGGACAGTTCGCGTGTTGGGTTCTTC
CASSKDSSRVGFF
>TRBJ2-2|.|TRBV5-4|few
TGTGCCAGCAGCTTGGTCGCGGGTACGAACACCGGGGAGCTGTTTTTT
CASSLVAGTNTGELFF
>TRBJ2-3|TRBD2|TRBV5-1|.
TGCGCCAGCAGCTTGGTGCTAGCGGGAGCCCTCGGAGATACGCAGTATTTT
CASSLVLAGALGDTQYF
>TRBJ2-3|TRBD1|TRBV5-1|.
TGCGCCAGCACCACAGGGGGGAGCACAGATACGCAGTATTTT
CASTTGGSTDTQYF
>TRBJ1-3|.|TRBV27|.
TGTGCCAGCAGTTCTAGTAACTCTGGAAACACCATATATTTT
CASSSSNSGNTIYF
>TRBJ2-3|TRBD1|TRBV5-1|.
TGCGCCAGCAGTACCGGGACAGGGACCACAGATACGCAGTATTTT
CASSTGTGTTDTQYF
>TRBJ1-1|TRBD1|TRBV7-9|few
TGTGCCAGCAGCCTACGGACAGGGGACACTGAAGCTTTCTTT
CASSLRTGDTEAFF
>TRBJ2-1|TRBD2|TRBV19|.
TGTGCCAGTAGGGGGGCTAGCGGGACGAATGAGCAGTTCTTC
CASRGASGTNEQFF
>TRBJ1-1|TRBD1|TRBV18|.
TGTGCCAGCTCACACGAGGACAGGGTGTCTGACACTGAAGCTTTCTTT
CASSHEDRVSDTEAFF
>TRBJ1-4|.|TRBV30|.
TGTGCCTGGAGTTCCGGGACTGCGCCCGCAACTAATGAAAAACTGTTTTTT
CAWSSGTAPATNEKLFF
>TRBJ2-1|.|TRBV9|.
TGTGCCAGCAGTTCAAGCGGAAGCTCCTACAATGAGCAGTTCTTC
CASSSSGSSYNEQFF
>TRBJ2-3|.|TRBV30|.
TGTGCCTGGAGTGAGCGGGTTAGCACAGATACGCAGTATTTT
CAWSERVSTDTQYF
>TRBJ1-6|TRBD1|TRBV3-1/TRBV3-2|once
TGTGCCAGCAGCCGTCGGGACAGCCTCAATTCACCCCTCCACTTT
CASSRRDSLNSPLHF
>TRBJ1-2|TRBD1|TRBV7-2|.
TGTGCCAGCAGCCTTCCCGGGACAGTAGGGGGCTACACCTTC
CASSLPGTVGGYTF
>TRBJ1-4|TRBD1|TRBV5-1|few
TGCGCCAGCAGCCGGACAGGGGTCGGTGAAAAACTGTTTTTT
CASSRTGVGEKLFF
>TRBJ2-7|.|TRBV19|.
TGTGCCAGTAGTATGCGAATTACAGGGAGTCTCTCCTACGAGCAGTACTTC
CASSMRITGSLSYEQYF
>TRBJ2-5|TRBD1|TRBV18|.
TGTGCCAGCTCACCAACTAGAGGGACAGGGGGCTTGGAGACCCAGTACTTC
CASSPTRGTGGLETQYF
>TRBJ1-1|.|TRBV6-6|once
TGTGCCAGCAGCTCCCAGGGGTACGGTGAAGCTTTCTTT
CASSSQGYGEAFF
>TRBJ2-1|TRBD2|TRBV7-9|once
TGTGCCAGCAGCGTGTTTAGCGGGAGCTCCTACAATGAGCAGTTCTTC
CASSVFSGSSYNEQFF
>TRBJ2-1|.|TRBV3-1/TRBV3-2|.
TGTGCCAGCAGCCAAGCGGCAGGGATGGGAAACAATGAGCAGTTCTTC
CASSQAAGMGNNEQFF
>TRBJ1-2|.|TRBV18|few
TGTGCCAGCTCTCCAGACCTACAGATAAACTATGGCTACACCTTC
CASSPDLQINYGYTF
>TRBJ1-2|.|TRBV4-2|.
TGTGCCAGCAGCCCAAGACCGACGGGAGGCTATGGCTACACCTTC
CASSPRPTGGYGYTF
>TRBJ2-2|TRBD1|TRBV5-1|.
TGCGCCAGCAGCTTGGGGACAGGGACCACCGGGGAGCTGTTTTTT
CASSLGTGTTGELFF
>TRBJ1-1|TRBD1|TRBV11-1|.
TGTGCCAGCAGCTCTCAGGGGGCGAGCACTGAAGCTTTCTTT
CASSSQGASTEAFF
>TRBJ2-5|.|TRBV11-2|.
TGTGCCAGCAGCTTTGAAGGACAGCGTGGGGAGACCCAGTACTTC
CASSFEGQRGETQYF
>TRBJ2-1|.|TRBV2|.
TGTGCCAGCAGTGAAATGGCACCCACCTACAATGAGCAGTTCTTC
CASSEMAPTYNEQFF